The TCR beta chain under discussion was sequenced for a study of T cells in Graves' hyperthyroidism and ophthalmopathy. Turning to the study itself: Peripheral blood samples were taken at initial diagnosis, prior to any treatment.

This clonotype was detected many times. Its specificity is not known. First hyperthyroidism diagnosis is when the blood sample was obtained, before any ophthalmopathy symptoms. Cells are PBMCs isolated from roughly 9.3 ml of fresh blood. Study outcomes and limitations: Most expanded thyroid clonotypes above 0.001 recurred in blood.

TCR beta CDR3 regions were amplified from RNA transcripts. TCR CDR3 regions were first amplified by RT-PCR with HTBI primers. From the multiplex PCR reads, TCRdb called clonotypes with MiXCR, one entry per CDR3 protein. The data show fewer than 900,000 distinct CDR3 sequences, with approximately 18% seen just once and about a sixth held by the top ten. The sequence was collected from a woman aged 50 to 60 with Graves' hyperthyroidism that later progressed to Graves' ophthalmopathy. The sample consisted of blood.

As DNA, the CDR3 is TGTGCCAGCAGCCAAGGTAACCATCCCGGAACCCAGTACTTC. Translation: CASSQGNHPGTQYF. This sequence joins TRBV3-1 and TRBJ2-5; D gene unclear. Deletions cut 1 base from V and 8 bases from J, with 14 bases between. This CDR3 has 14 residues. Germline CDR1 LGHDT, CDR2 YNNKEL (reference sequence).